Listed here are 5 T cell receptor beta chains from one sample, sequenced in a study of cytomegalovirus exposure and HLA in healthy donors. PCR employed 60 Vbeta and 13 Jbeta primers. Clones were sequenced by immunoSEQ multiplex PCR, and TCRdb holds only the in-frame ones, with some missing. The sample holds 85,000 to 130,000 clones, about 77% seen once. Sequencing was done on a sample of PBMCs. These receptors were obtained from a woman between 18 and 30 years old in good health and CMV-seropositive.

The genes are TRBV6-6 and TRBJ1-1, with unresolved D. This CDR3 comprises 12 residues. The V gene lost 5 bases and the J gene lost 5 bases, with 9 bases spanning the gap. In germline, CDR1 is MNHNY, CDR2 SVGAGI (reference sequence). The CDR3 protein is CASSKRGTEAFF. CDR3 DNA: TGTGCCAGCAGTAAAAGAGGTACTGAAGCTTTCTTT.

A single count supports this clone. The chain carries TRBV4-1 and TRBJ2-7; 8 nucleotides align to TRBD1. The V gene's germline CDR1 is MGHRA and CDR2 YSYEKL. The trim removed 5 bases at V and 6 bases at J, leaving 6 bases unmatched. The CDR3 has 13 amino acids. The CDR3 nucleotides are TGCGCCAGCAGCGCCGACAGGGGCGGCGAGCAGTACTTC. This encodes CASSADRGGEQYF.

The rearrangement joins TRBV6-4 to TRBJ2-1; TRBD2 matches 7 bases. The germline V gene encodes CDR1 MRHNA and CDR2 SNTAGT. V was pared by 3 bases and J by 2 bases, with 4 bases of the junction left unmatched. The CDR3 is made up of 15 amino acids. CDR3 sequence: CASSDPAGPYNEQFF. DNA of the CDR3: TGTGCCAGCAGTGATCCAGCGGGACCCTACAATGAGCAGTTCTTC.

J is TRBJ2-7 and V is TRBV5-4; TRBD2 is a possible D gene (5 bases). The germline V and J ends were trimmed by 4 bases and 5 bases, with 10 bases remaining between them. This CDR3 is built from 12 residues. Germline assignment: CDR1 SGHNT and CDR2 YYREEE (reference sequence). DNA for the CDR3: TGTGCCAGCAGCACACGGGAACACGAGCAGTACTTC. This encodes CASSTREHEQYF.

This chain connects TRBV7-9 to TRBJ1-5, with 12 nucleotides matching TRBD1. The CDR3 runs 14 residues. The junction had 3 bases not matched to a gene; V was cut back by 5 bases and J by 7 bases. Germline V gene lookup returns CDR1 SEHNR and CDR2 FQNEAQ (reference sequence). CDR3 sequence (DNA): TGTGCCAGCAGCAGCGGGACAGGGGGCCAGCCCCAGCATTTT. This codes for CASSSGTGGQPQHF.